The next 5 T cell receptor beta chains were all read from a single sample in a study of CD8 T cells in Susac syndrome. RNA amounts of about 0.5 to 1 ug underwent reverse transcription with random hexamers. TCRdb reprocessed the immunoSEQ multiplex PCR reads via MiXCR and lists one record per CDR3 protein. Counted here are about 83,000 distinct CDR3 sequences, approximately 96% occurring once; the ten biggest clones make up more than 0.35%. Sequencing was performed on CD8+ T cells from PBMCs. The receptors come from a human donor with Susac syndrome.

The chain carries TRBV18 and TRBJ2-5; D is undetermined. The V gene lost 3 bases and the J gene lost 3 bases, with 8 bases spanning the gap. This CDR3 contains 13 residues. The V gene's germline CDR1 is KGHSH and CDR2 LQKENI. The CDR3 DNA is TGTGCCAGCTCACCCGACAACGAAGAGACCCAGTACTTC. This codes for CASSPDNEETQYF. The whole variable domain, remainder taken from reference TRBV18 and TRBJ2-5, is NAGVMQNPRHLVRRRGQEARLRCSPMKGHSHVYWYRQLPEEGLKFMVYLQKENIIDESGMPKERFSAEFPKEGPSILRIQQVVRGDSAAYFCASSPDNEETQYFGPGTRLLVL.

This chain joins TRBV5-4 and TRBJ2-3; D is uncertain. The CDR3 contains 14 residues. Trimming stripped 4 bases from V and 4 bases from J, with 13 bases between. Looked up from germline, CDR1 is SGHNT and CDR2 is YYREEE (reference sequence). CDR3 DNA: TGTGCCAGCAGCGGCGATATGAGGCCAGATACGCAGTATTTT. This translates into CASSGDMRPDTQYF.

Comments on this clonotype: A read error may account for a junction end that differs from germline. This chain connects TRBV7-8 to TRBJ2-5, with D tentatively TRBD1 (5 bases). Germline-derived CDR1 and CDR2 are SGHVS and FQNEAQ. The CDR3 consists of 15 residues. CDR3 nucleotides: TGTGCCAGCAGCTTAGTATGGGGCAGCCAAGAGGCCCAGTACTTC. Its translation: CASSLVWGSQEAQYF.

This chain joins TRBV15 and TRBJ2-7, with TRBD1 matching 9 bases. After removal of 10 bases from V and 4 bases from J, the junction contained 8 bases not matched to a gene. The CDR3 loop spans 13 amino acids. The germline CDR1 and CDR2 sequences are LNHNV and YYDKDF (reference sequence). The chain's CDR3 is CAISGDREYEQYF. The CDR3 DNA reads TGTGCCATATCCGGGGACAGGGAGTACGAGCAGTACTTC.

The rearrangement joins TRBV28 to TRBJ2-7, with no clear D. Trimming cost V 4 bases and J 3 bases, with 7 bases left between them. This CDR3 region has 12 residues. The germline CDR1 and CDR2 sequences are MDHEN and SYDVKM. The CDR3 DNA reads as TGTGCCAGCAGTTCCCGCGGCTACGAGCAGTACGTC. Residues: CASSSRGYEQYV.